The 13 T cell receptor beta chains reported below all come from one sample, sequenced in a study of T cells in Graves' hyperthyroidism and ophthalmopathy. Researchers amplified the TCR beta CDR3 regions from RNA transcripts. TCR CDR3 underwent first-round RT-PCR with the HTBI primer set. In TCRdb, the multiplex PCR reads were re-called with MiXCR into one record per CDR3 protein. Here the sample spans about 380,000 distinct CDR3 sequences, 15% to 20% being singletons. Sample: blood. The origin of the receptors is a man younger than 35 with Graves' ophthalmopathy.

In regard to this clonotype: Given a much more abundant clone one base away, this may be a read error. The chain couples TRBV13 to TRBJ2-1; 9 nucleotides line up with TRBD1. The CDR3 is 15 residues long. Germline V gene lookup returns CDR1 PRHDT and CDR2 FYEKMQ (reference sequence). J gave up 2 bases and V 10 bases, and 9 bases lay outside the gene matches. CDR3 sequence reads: CAIGPGTGTYNEQFF. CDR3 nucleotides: TGTGCCATCGGCCCCGGGACAGGGACCTACAATGAGCAGTTCTTC.

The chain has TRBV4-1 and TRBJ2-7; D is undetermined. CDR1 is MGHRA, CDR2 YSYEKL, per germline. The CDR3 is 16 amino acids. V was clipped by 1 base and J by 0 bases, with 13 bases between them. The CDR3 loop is CASSQVPGLSSYEQYF. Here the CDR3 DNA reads TGCGCCAGCAGCCAAGTGCCCGGGTTGAGCTCCTACGAGCAGTACTTC.

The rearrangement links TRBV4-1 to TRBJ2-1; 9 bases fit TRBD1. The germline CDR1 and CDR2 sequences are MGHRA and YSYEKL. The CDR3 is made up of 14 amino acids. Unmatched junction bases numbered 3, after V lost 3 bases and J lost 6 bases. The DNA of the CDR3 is TGCGCCAGCAGCCAGAGGGGACAGGGCAATGAGCAGTTCTTC. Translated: CASSQRGQGNEQFF.

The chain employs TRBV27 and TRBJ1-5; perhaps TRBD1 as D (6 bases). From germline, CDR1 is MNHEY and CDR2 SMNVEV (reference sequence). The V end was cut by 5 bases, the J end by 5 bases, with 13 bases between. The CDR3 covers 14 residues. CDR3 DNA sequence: TGTGCCAGCAGTCAGGGGCAACAACATCAGCCCCAGCATTTT. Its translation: CASSQGQQHQPQHF.

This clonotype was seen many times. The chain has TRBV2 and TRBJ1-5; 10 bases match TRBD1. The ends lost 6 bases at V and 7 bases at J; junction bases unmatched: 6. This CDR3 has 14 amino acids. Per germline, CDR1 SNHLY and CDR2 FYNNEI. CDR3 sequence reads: CASSGTGEGQPQHF. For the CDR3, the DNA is TGTGCCAGCAGCGGGACAGGGGAAGGGCAGCCCCAGCATTTT.

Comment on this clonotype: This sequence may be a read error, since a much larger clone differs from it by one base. Here the CDR3 DNA reads TGTGTCAGCTCACCCCGCCGTGACCCCGATACGCAGTATTTT. It yields the protein CVSSPRRDPDTQYF. V usage is TRBV18 and J usage is TRBJ2-3; D not resolved. The V gene's germline CDR1 is KGHSH and CDR2 LQKENI. CDR3 length: 14 amino acids. Together with reference TRBV18 and TRBJ2-3, the CDR3 gives the full variable domain: NAGVMQNPRHLVRRRGQEARLRCSPMKGHSHVYWYRQLPEEGLKFMVYLQKENIIDESGMPKERFSAEFPKEGPSILRIQQVVRGDSAAYFCVSSPRRDPDTQYFGPGTRLTVL.

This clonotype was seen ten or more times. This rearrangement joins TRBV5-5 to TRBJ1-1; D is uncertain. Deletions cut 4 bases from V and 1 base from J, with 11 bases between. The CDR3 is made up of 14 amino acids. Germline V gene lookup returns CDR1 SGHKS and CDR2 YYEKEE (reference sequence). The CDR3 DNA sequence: TGTGCCAGCAGCCCTGGACCGGAGAACACTGAAGCTTTCTTT. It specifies CASSPGPENTEAFF.

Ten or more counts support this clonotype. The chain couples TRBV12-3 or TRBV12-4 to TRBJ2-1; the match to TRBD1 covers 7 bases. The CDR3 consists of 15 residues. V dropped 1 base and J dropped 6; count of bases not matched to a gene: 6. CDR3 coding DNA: TGTGCCAGCAGTTTAGGACAGGGTAGGGTCAATGAGCAGTTCTTC. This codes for CASSLGQGRVNEQFF.

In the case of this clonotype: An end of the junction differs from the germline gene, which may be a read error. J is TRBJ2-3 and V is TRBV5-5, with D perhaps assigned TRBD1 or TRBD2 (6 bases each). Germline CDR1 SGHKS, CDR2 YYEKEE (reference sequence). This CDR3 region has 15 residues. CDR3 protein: CACSLVQGRTDTQYF. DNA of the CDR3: TGTGCCTGCAGCTTGGTGCAGGGGAGGACAGATACGCAGTATTTT.

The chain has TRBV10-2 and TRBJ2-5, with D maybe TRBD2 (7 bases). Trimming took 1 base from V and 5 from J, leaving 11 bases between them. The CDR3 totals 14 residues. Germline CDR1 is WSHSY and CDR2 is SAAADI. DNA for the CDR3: TGCGCCAGCAGTGAGTGGGGGGGCGACGAGACCCAGTACTTC. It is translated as CASSEWGGDETQYF.

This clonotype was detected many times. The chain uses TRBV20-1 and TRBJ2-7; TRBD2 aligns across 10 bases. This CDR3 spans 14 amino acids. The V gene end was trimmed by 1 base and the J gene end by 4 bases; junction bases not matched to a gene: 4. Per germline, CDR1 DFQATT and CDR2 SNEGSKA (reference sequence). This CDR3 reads CSARGGTSDYEQYF. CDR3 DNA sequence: TGCAGTGCTAGAGGCGGGACTAGCGATTACGAGCAGTACTTC.

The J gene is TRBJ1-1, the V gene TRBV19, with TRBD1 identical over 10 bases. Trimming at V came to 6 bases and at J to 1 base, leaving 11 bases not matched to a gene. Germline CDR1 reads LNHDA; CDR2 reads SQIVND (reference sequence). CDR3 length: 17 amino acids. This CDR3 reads CASSPGTGVLSNTEAFF. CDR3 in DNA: TGTGCCAGTAGCCCCGGGACAGGGGTTCTCTCGAACACTGAAGCTTTCTTT.

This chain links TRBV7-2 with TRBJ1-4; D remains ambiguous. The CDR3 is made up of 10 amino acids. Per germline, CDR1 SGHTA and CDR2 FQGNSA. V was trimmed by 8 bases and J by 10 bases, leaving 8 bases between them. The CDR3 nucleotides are TGTGCCAGCGAGGCTGGAAAACTGTTTTTT. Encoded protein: CASEAGKLFF.